This is a list of T cell receptor beta chains from one sample in a study of shared clonotypes between healthy human individuals. The table came from immunoSEQ multiplex PCR; TCRdb's copy has only in-frame clones and leaves some out. Among 450,000 to 500,000 clones listed, approximately 84% were seen once. The specimen sequenced was PBMCs. The receptors were sampled from a woman in her 40s in good health. Some clones in this sample may be carry-over from other donors' samples. Both conserved end residues are part of each CDR3. Fields, in order: V gene, clone size, D gene, J gene, CDR3 protein, CDR3 DNA. D genes are given only for firm matches. Some rows have no size entry. The others give once, few or many, or a class for an expanded clone.

V gene: TRBV28; clone size: NA; D gene: NA; J gene: TRBJ1-2; CDR3 protein: CASRPLGGVYGYTF; CDR3 DNA: TGTGCCAGCAGACCCCTTGGCGGGGTATATGGCTACACCTTC
V gene: TRBV28; clone size: NA; D gene: NA; J gene: TRBJ2-7; CDR3 protein: CASSLGVKTYEQYF; CDR3 DNA: TGTGCCAGCAGTTTAGGGGTAAAGACCTACGAGCAGTACTTC
V gene: TRBV30; clone size: NA; D gene: NA; J gene: TRBJ1-2; CDR3 protein: CAWEAANYGYTF; CDR3 DNA: TGTGCCTGGGAGGCAGCTAACTATGGCTACACCTTC
V gene: TRBV2; clone size: few; D gene: NA; J gene: TRBJ2-2; CDR3 protein: CASMGEHENTGELFF; CDR3 DNA: TGTGCCAGCATGGGGGAACACGAGAACACCGGGGAGCTGTTTTTT
V gene: TRBV18; clone size: NA; D gene: NA; J gene: TRBJ1-5; CDR3 protein: CASSPQVVVGNQPQHF; CDR3 DNA: TGTGCCAGCTCACCACAGGTTGTAGTTGGCAATCAGCCCCAGCATTTT
V gene: TRBV11-2; clone size: NA; D gene: NA; J gene: TRBJ2-7; CDR3 protein: CASRRGPSYEQYF; CDR3 DNA: TGTGCCAGCCGTAGGGGACCCTCCTACGAGCAGTACTTC
V gene: TRBV7-3; clone size: NA; D gene: TRBD2; J gene: TRBJ2-7; CDR3 protein: CASSSGLAGAEQYF; CDR3 DNA: TGTGCCAGCAGCTCGGGACTAGCGGGAGCCGAGCAGTACTTC
V gene: TRBV9; clone size: NA; D gene: NA; J gene: TRBJ1-2; CDR3 protein: CASSVAGVLGGYTF; CDR3 DNA: TGTGCCAGCAGCGTAGCAGGGGTTTTGGGTGGCTACACCTTC
V gene: TRBV25-1; clone size: NA; D gene: TRBD1; J gene: TRBJ1-5; CDR3 protein: CASTYWGQVLNQPQHF; CDR3 DNA: TGTGCCAGCACTTATTGGGGACAGGTTCTCAATCAGCCCCAGCATTTT
V gene: TRBV11-2; clone size: NA; D gene: TRBD1; J gene: TRBJ1-1; CDR3 protein: CASSMMTGLNTEAFF; CDR3 DNA: TGTGCCAGCAGCATGATGACAGGGCTGAACACTGAAGCTTTCTTT
V gene: TRBV19; clone size: NA; D gene: NA; J gene: TRBJ2-3; CDR3 protein: CASSTTGNPADTQYF; CDR3 DNA: TGTGCCAGTAGTACGACCGGAAACCCGGCGGATACGCAGTATTTT
V gene: TRBV28; clone size: NA; D gene: NA; J gene: TRBJ2-7; CDR3 protein: CASSSTSGQGPSYEQYF; CDR3 DNA: TGTGCCAGCAGTTCCACCAGCGGTCAGGGGCCCTCCTACGAGCAGTACTTC
V gene: TRBV27; clone size: NA; D gene: NA; J gene: TRBJ2-1; CDR3 protein: CASSLTGVNEQFF; CDR3 DNA: TGTGCCAGCAGTTTAACGGGAGTAAATGAGCAGTTCTTC
V gene: TRBV10-3; clone size: NA; D gene: TRBD2; J gene: TRBJ2-7; CDR3 protein: CAISGTSGTREQYF; CDR3 DNA: TGTGCCATCAGTGGCACTAGCGGGACTCGGGAGCAGTACTTC
V gene: TRBV19; clone size: few; D gene: NA; J gene: TRBJ2-2; CDR3 protein: CASSPSLVTGELFF; CDR3 DNA: TGTGCCAGTAGTCCCAGTCTGGTCACCGGGGAGCTGTTTTTT
V gene: TRBV9; clone size: once; D gene: NA; J gene: TRBJ2-3; CDR3 protein: CASSAGIIDTDTQYF; CDR3 DNA: TGTGCCAGCAGCGCCGGGATCATCGACACAGATACGCAGTATTTT
V gene: TRBV19; clone size: once; D gene: NA; J gene: TRBJ1-4; CDR3 protein: CASMEAGGRNEKLFF; CDR3 DNA: TGTGCCAGTATGGAGGCGGGGGGGAGGAATGAAAAACTGTTTTTT
V gene: TRBV2; clone size: NA; D gene: TRBD2; J gene: TRBJ2-7; CDR3 protein: CASSAGLAGYEQYF; CDR3 DNA: TGTGCCAGCAGTGCGGGACTAGCGGGCTACGAGCAGTACTTC
V gene: TRBV7-3; clone size: NA; D gene: NA; J gene: TRBJ2-1; CDR3 protein: CASSLGTEQFF; CDR3 DNA: TGTGCCAGCAGCTTGGGGACCGAGCAGTTCTTC
V gene: TRBV4-1; clone size: NA; D gene: TRBD2; J gene: TRBJ2-5; CDR3 protein: CASSLGRDYYIQETQYF; CDR3 DNA: TGCGCCAGCAGCCTAGGCAGGGACTATTATATTCAAGAGACCCAGTACTTC
V gene: TRBV5-6; clone size: many; D gene: NA; J gene: TRBJ1-2; CDR3 protein: CASSLEGTVGYGYTF; CDR3 DNA: TGTGCCAGCAGCTTGGAAGGGACTGTGGGATATGGCTACACCTTC
V gene: TRBV27; clone size: NA; D gene: NA; J gene: TRBJ2-7; CDR3 protein: CASSLSFGGEQYF; CDR3 DNA: TGTGCCAGCAGTTTATCGTTCGGGGGCGAGCAGTACTTC
V gene: TRBV2; clone size: NA; D gene: NA; J gene: TRBJ1-5; CDR3 protein: CASSGEQWQPQHF; CDR3 DNA: TGTGCCAGCAGTGGGGAACAGTGGCAGCCCCAGCATTTT
V gene: TRBV30; clone size: NA; D gene: NA; J gene: TRBJ2-2; CDR3 protein: CAWSGPSTGELFF; CDR3 DNA: TGTGCCTGGAGTGGACCCTCCACCGGGGAGCTGTTTTTT
V gene: TRBV7-9; clone size: NA; D gene: NA; J gene: TRBJ2-7; CDR3 protein: CASSKAGDGSYEQYF; CDR3 DNA: TGTGCCAGCAGCAAAGCCGGGGACGGATCCTACGAGCAGTACTTC
V gene: TRBV28; clone size: NA; D gene: NA; J gene: TRBJ1-5; CDR3 protein: CASILGGARSNQPQHF; CDR3 DNA: TGTGCCAGCATCCTAGGGGGGGCTAGGAGCAATCAGCCCCAGCATTTT
V gene: TRBV19; clone size: NA; D gene: TRBD2; J gene: TRBJ2-7; CDR3 protein: CASSTRTSHYEQYF; CDR3 DNA: TGTGCCAGTAGTACCAGGACTAGTCACTACGAGCAGTACTTC
V gene: TRBV5-4; clone size: NA; D gene: TRBD2; J gene: TRBJ2-1; CDR3 protein: CASSLLTSGPYNEQFF; CDR3 DNA: TGTGCCAGCAGCTTACTGACTAGCGGGCCTTACAATGAGCAGTTCTTC
V gene: TRBV15; clone size: NA; D gene: NA; J gene: TRBJ2-1; CDR3 protein: CATSRDYQGGINEQFF; CDR3 DNA: TGTGCCACCAGCAGAGATTATCAGGGGGGGATTAATGAGCAGTTCTTC
V gene: TRBV7-3; clone size: NA; D gene: NA; J gene: TRBJ2-3; CDR3 protein: CASSRTGTDTQYF; CDR3 DNA: TGTGCCAGCAGCCGTACAGGCACAGATACGCAGTATTTT
V gene: TRBV5-4; clone size: NA; D gene: NA; J gene: TRBJ2-3; CDR3 protein: CASSPRTGEDTQYF; CDR3 DNA: TGTGCCAGCAGCCCTCGGACCGGGGAGGATACGCAGTATTTT
V gene: TRBV5-1; clone size: NA; D gene: TRBD1; J gene: TRBJ1-2; CDR3 protein: CASSNVGTGRDGYTF; CDR3 DNA: TGCGCCAGCAGCAACGTTGGGACAGGGAGGGATGGCTACACCTTC
V gene: TRBV7-6; clone size: NA; D gene: NA; J gene: TRBJ1-5; CDR3 protein: CASSLDPGQPQHF; CDR3 DNA: TGTGCCAGCAGCTTAGACCCCGGGCAGCCCCAGCATTTT
V gene: TRBV5-1; clone size: NA; D gene: NA; J gene: TRBJ2-2; CDR3 protein: CASSLARDTANTGELFF; CDR3 DNA: TGCGCCAGCAGCTTGGCCCGGGACACTGCGAACACCGGGGAGCTGTTTTTT
V gene: TRBV28; clone size: NA; D gene: TRBD1; J gene: TRBJ2-3; CDR3 protein: CATTRQGLSSDTQYF; CDR3 DNA: TGTGCCACTACACGACAGGGCCTGAGCTCAGATACGCAGTATTTT
V gene: TRBV11-3; clone size: NA; D gene: NA; J gene: TRBJ2-2; CDR3 protein: CASSSTYTGELFF; CDR3 DNA: TGTGCCAGCAGCTCCACCTACACCGGGGAGCTGTTTTTT
V gene: TRBV4-1; clone size: NA; D gene: NA; J gene: TRBJ1-6; CDR3 protein: CASSLNNSPLHF; CDR3 DNA: TGCGCCAGCAGCCTTAATAATTCACCCCTCCACTTT
V gene: TRBV11-1; clone size: NA; D gene: NA; J gene: TRBJ2-5; CDR3 protein: CASSLRQAQETQYF; CDR3 DNA: TGTGCCAGCAGCTTAAGGCAGGCACAAGAGACCCAGTACTTC
V gene: TRBV5-1; clone size: NA; D gene: TRBD1; J gene: TRBJ1-4; CDR3 protein: CASSQGQGEKLFF; CDR3 DNA: TGCGCCAGCAGCCAGGGACAGGGAGAAAAACTGTTTTTT
V gene: TRBV11-2; clone size: NA; D gene: TRBD2; J gene: TRBJ2-2; CDR3 protein: CASRTPTSGRSGELFF; CDR3 DNA: TGTGCCAGCAGGACCCCCACTAGCGGGAGATCCGGGGAGCTGTTTTTT
V gene: TRBV28; clone size: NA; D gene: TRBD1; J gene: TRBJ1-3; CDR3 protein: CASSPLDRGPGNTIYF; CDR3 DNA: TGTGCCAGCAGTCCACTAGACAGGGGGCCAGGAAACACCATATATTTT
V gene: TRBV12-2; clone size: few; D gene: NA; J gene: TRBJ2-7; CDR3 protein: CASRLALLAGVWYEQYF; CDR3 DNA: TGTGCAAGTCGCTTAGCGCTTCTAGCGGGAGTTTGGTACGAGCAGTACTTC
V gene: TRBV7-2; clone size: NA; D gene: NA; J gene: TRBJ1-2; CDR3 protein: CASVAQLLDYGYTF; CDR3 DNA: TGTGCCAGCGTCGCACAACTGCTAGACTATGGCTACACCTTC